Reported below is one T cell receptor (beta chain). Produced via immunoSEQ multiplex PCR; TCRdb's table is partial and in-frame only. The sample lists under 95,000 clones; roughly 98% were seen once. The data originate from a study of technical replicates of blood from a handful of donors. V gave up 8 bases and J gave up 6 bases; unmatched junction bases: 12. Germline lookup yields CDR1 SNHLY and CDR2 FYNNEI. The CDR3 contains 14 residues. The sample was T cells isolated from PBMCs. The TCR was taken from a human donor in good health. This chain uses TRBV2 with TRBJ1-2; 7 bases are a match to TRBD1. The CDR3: CASGDRVEVDGYTF. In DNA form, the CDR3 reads TGTGCCAGCGGCGACAGGGTAGAAGTTGATGGCTACACCTTC.